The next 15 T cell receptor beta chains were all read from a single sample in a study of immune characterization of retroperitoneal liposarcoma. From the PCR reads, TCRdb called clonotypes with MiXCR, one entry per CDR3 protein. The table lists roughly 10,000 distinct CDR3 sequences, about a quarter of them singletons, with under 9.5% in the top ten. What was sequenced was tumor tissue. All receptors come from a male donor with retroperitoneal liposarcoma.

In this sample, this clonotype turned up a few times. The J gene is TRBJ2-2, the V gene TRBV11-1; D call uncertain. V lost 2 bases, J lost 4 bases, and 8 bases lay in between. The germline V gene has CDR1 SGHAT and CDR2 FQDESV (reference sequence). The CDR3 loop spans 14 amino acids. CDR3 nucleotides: TGTGCCAGCAGCTTATCTTTGGGCACCGGGGAGCTGTTTTTT. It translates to CASSLSLGTGELFF.

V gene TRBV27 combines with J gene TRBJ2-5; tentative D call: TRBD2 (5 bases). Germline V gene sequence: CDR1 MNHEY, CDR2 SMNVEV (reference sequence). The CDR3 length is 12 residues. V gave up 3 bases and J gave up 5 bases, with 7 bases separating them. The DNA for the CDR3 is TGTGCCAGCAGTTTGAGAGGGGAGACCCAGTACTTC. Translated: CASSLRGETQYF.

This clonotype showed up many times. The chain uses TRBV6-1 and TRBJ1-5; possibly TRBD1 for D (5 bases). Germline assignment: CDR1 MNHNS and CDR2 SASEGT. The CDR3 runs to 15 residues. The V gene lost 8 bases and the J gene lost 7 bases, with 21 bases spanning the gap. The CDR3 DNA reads TGTGCCAGCGCCCGGGGGACTTCCTCGAGCCAGCCCCAGCATTTT. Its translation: CASARGTSSSQPQHF.

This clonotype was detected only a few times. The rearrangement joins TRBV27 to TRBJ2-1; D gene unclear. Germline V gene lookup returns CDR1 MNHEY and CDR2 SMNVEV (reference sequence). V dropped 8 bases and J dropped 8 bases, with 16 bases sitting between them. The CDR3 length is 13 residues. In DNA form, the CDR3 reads TGTGCCAGCCGGCCTTCGGTTATTGATGAGCAGTTCTTC. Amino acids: CASRPSVIDEQFF.

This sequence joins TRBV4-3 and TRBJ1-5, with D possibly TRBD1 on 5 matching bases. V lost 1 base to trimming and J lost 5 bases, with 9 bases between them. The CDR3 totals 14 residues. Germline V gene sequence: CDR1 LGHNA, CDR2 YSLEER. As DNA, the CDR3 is TGCGCCAGCAGCCAAGGGCAGGGCGATCAGCCCCAGCATTTT. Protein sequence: CASSQGQGDQPQHF.

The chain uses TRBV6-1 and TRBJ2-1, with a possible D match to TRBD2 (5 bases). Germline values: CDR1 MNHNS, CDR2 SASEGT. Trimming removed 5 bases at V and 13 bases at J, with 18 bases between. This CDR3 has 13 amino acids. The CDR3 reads CASSLRAVETQFF. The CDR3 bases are TGTGCCAGCAGTTTGAGGGCGGTGGAGACCCAGTTCTTC.

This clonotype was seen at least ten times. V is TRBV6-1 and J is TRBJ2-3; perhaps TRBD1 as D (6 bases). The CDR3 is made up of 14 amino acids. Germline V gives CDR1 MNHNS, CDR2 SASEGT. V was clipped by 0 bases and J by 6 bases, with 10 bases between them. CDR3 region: CASSEAPRGDTQYF. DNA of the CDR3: TGTGCCAGCAGTGAAGCGCCCAGGGGCGATACGCAGTATTTT.

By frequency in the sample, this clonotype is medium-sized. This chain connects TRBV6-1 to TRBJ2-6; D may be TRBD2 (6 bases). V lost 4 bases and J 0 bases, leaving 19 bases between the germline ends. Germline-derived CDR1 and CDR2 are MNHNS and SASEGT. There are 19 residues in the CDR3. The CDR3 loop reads CASSVLAGSLSSGANVLTF. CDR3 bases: TGTGCCAGCAGTGTCCTGGCCGGGAGTCTTAGCTCTGGGGCCAACGTCCTGACTTTC.

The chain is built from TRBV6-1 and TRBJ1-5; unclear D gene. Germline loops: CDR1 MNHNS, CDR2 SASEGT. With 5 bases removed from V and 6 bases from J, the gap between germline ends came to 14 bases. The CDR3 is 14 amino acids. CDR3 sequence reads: CASSYGEGSQPQHF. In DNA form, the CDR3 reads TGTGCCAGCAGTTACGGGGAAGGGAGTCAGCCCCAGCATTTT.

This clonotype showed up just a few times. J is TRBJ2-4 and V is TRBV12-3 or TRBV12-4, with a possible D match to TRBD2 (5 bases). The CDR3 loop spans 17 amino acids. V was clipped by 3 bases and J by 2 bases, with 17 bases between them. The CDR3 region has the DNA TGTGCCAGCAGTTTTGGAGGTTTGACGGGTTCCAAAAACATTCAGTACTTC. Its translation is CASSFGGLTGSKNIQYF.

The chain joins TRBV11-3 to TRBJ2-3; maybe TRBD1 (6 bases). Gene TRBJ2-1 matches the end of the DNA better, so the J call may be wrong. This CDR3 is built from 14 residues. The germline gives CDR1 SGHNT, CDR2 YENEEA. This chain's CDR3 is CASRPTGSKYEQFF. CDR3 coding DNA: TGTGCCAGCCGACCAACAGGGTCGAAGTACGAGCAGTTCTTC.

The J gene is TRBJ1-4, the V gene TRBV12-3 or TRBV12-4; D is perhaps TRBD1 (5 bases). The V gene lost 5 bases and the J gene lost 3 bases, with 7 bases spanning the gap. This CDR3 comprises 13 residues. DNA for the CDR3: TGTGCCAGCAGTGGGGGGGCTAATGAAAAACTGTTTTTT. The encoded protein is CASSGGANEKLFF.

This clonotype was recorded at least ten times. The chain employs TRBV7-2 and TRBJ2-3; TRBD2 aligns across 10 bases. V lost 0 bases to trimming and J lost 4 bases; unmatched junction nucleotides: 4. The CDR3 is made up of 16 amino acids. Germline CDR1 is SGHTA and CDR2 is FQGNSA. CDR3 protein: CASSLAPAGGPDTQYF. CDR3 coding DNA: TGTGCCAGCAGCTTAGCCCCAGCGGGGGGGCCAGATACGCAGTATTTT. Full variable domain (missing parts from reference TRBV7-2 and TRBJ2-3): GAGVSQSPSNKVTEKGKDVELRCDPISGHTALYWYRQSLGQGLEFLIYFQGNSAPDKSGLPSDRFSAERTGGSVSTLTIQRTQQEDSAVYLCASSLAPAGGPDTQYFGPGTRLTVL.

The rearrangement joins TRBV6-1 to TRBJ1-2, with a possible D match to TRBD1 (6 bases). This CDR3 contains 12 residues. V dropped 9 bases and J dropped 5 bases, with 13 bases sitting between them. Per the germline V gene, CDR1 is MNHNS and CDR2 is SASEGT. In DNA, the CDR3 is TGTGCCAGTTTCACAGGGCCTTATGGCTACACCTTC. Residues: CASFTGPYGYTF.

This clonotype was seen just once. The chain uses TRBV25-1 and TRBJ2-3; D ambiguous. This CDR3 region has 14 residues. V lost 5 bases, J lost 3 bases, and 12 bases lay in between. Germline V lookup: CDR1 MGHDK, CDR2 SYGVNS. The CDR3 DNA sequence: TGTGCCAGCAGTCGGCCAGCCCAGACAGATACGCAGTATTTT. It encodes CASSRPAQTDTQYF.